What follows are 3 T cell receptor beta chains derived from one specimen sequenced in a study of blood T cell repertoires in COVID-19. The method was immunoSEQ multiplex PCR; TCRdb's version includes in-frame clones alone and lacks a portion of them. The sample consists of roughly 140,000 clones, approximately 80% of them appearing once. Source material: peripheral blood. Source of these receptors: a man aged 60 to 75 with acute or convalescent COVID-19.

J is TRBJ2-5 and V is TRBV4-2, with 11 bases identical to TRBD2. CDR1 is LGHNA, CDR2 YNFKEQ, per germline. The CDR3 runs 16 residues. J was trimmed by 2 bases and V by 4 bases; bases with no gene match: 6. CDR3 loop: CASSPRLAGRQETQYF. In DNA, the CDR3 is TGTGCCAGCAGCCCTCGACTAGCGGGGAGGCAAGAGACCCAGTACTTC.

The chain couples TRBV7-9 to TRBJ1-2; TRBD1 might be the D (5 bases). CDR1 and CDR2 (germline): SEHNR, FQNEAQ (reference sequence). With 1 base removed from V and 7 bases from J, the gap between germline ends came to 7 bases. The CDR3 sequence is 12 residues long. CDR3 nucleotide sequence: TGTGCCAGCAGCTTAGTCGGGGGTGGCTACACCTTC. Its protein product is CASSLVGGGYTF.

V gene TRBV6-5 combines with J gene TRBJ2-4, with TRBD1 matching 8 bases. The CDR3 extends over 15 amino acids. The V gene end was trimmed by 6 bases and the J gene end by 0 bases; junction bases not matched to a gene: 4. Germline V CDR1 and CDR2: MNHEY, SVGAGI. The DNA of the CDR3 is TGTGCCAGCAGGGAGGACAGGGTAGCCAAAAACATTCAGTACTTC. Its translation is CASREDRVAKNIQYF.